This T cell receptor (beta chain) originates from a study of neurological immune-mediated disorders. Study-wide results and limits: Across subjects, no CDR3 amino acid sequence appeared in expanded clones of more than one subject, a finding that suggested private repertoires in all groups.

The germline CDR1 and CDR2 sequences are MDHEN and SYDVKM. Trimming removed 7 bases from V and 2 bases from J; junction bases left unmatched: 7. There are 14 residues in the CDR3. The making of cDNA relied on 5'RACE with 10-nucleotide random UMIs. TCRdb analysed the 5' RACE reads with MiXCR anew, one entry per CDR3 protein. The sample lists under 50,000 distinct CDR3 sequences; about 25% were seen once. Concerning this clonotype itself: What it recognizes is unknown.

This clonotype was sampled from a woman in her seventies in good health. Sequencing was performed on PBMCs. The chain combines TRBV28 with TRBJ2-7, with TRBD1 matching 8 bases. The CDR3 is CASNTGTGPYEQYF. The CDR3 DNA is TGTGCCAGCAACACCGGGACAGGTCCCTACGAGCAGTACTTC. Full variable domain (rest looked up from reference TRBV28 and TRBJ2-7): DVKVTQSSRYLVKRTGEKVFLECVQDMDHENMFWYRQDPGLGLRLIYFSYDVKMKEKGDIPEGYSVSREKKERFSLILESASTNQTSMYLCASNTGTGPYEQYFGPGTRLTVT.